This T cell receptor beta chain was sequenced in a study of early T cells in non-severe SARS-CoV-2 infection. Background on the study: Sequencing input comprised bulk RNA from unsorted whole blood; chain pairing was not available. Study-wide points: VDJdb matching, biased toward anti-spike CD8 responses, missed private and CD4 specificities.

This clonotype came up a few times. As yet, its antigen is unknown. Attachment of unique molecular identifiers to individual cDNA molecules was performed. A single record per CDR3 protein comes from TCRdb applying MiXCR to the 5' RACE reads. In the table there are 35,000 to 45,000 distinct CDR3 sequences, about 5.9% of which are singletons. Per germline, CDR1 DFQATT and CDR2 SNEGSKA (reference sequence). The V end lost 3 bases, the J end lost 1 base, and 12 bases lay between the germline ends. This CDR3 is built from 15 residues. The chain is built from TRBV20-1 and TRBJ2-2; no firm D call. This receptor was taken from an adult who was a healthcare worker with PCR-confirmed SARS-CoV-2 infection or an uninfected control (not recorded which). This specimen was whole blood, taken at baseline. The CDR3 here is CSASKHGENTGELFF. The CDR3 DNA sequence: TGCAGTGCTAGTAAGCATGGGGAGAACACCGGGGAGCTGTTTTTT.